This TCR beta chain was observed in a study of T cells in Graves' hyperthyroidism and ophthalmopathy. Study-wide points: Most thyroid-expanded clonotypes above 0.001 were also found in blood.

Uncontrolled infection, other autoimmune disease, pregnancy or lactation led to exclusion. The CDR3 sequence is 13 residues long. Per the germline V gene, CDR1 is SGHTA and CDR2 is FQGTGA. The V and J ends lost 5 bases and 3 bases, in that order; junction bases with no gene match: 4. What was amplified from RNA transcripts were TCR beta CDR3 regions. The study used the HTBI primer set for a first-round RT-PCR of the TCR CDR3. TCRdb independently ran MiXCR on the multiplex PCR reads; one entry per CDR3 protein. This sample has 660,000 or so distinct CDR3 sequences; 45% occur once, and the top ten carry more than 7%. As regards this clonotype: The antigen remains undetermined.

The gene calls are TRBV7-3 and TRBJ2-7; 7 positions match TRBD1. The specimen sequenced was peripheral blood or thyroid tissue (not recorded which). The TCR was taken from an adult man with Graves' disease, either hyperthyroidism or ophthalmopathy (not recorded which). The CDR3 nucleotides read TGTGCCAGCAGCCATACAGGGGACTACGAGCAGTACTTC. This encodes CASSHTGDYEQYF.